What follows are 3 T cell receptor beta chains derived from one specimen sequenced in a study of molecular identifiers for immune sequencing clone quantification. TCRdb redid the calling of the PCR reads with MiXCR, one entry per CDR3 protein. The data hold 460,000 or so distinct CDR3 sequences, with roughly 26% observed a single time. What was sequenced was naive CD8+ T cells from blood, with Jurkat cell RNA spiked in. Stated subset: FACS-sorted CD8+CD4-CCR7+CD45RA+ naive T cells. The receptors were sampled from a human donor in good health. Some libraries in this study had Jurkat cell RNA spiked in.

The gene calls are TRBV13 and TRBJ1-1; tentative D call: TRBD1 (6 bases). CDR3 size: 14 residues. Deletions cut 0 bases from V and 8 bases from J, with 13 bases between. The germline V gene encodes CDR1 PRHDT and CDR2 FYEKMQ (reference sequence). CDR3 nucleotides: TGTGCCAGCAGCTTAGGGGCCCGAGGGGGAGAAGCTTTCTTT. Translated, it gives CASSLGARGGEAFF.

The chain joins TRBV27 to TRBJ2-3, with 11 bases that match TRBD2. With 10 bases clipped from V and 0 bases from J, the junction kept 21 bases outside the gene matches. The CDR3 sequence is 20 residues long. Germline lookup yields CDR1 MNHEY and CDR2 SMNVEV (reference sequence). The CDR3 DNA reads TGTGCCAACAATTTAAATTGGGGACTAGCGGCAGTTGGAAGCACAGATACGCAGTATTTT. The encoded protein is CANNLNWGLAAVGSTDTQYF.

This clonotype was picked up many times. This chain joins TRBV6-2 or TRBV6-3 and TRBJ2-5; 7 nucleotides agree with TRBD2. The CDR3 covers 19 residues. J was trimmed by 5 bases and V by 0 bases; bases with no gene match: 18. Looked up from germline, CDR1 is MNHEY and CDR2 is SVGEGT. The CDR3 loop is CASSYSGLADTQDSETQYF. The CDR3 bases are TGTGCCAGCAGTTACTCTGGGCTAGCGGACACCCAAGATTCGGAGACCCAGTACTTC.